A selection of T cell receptor beta chains follows, all from one sample in a study of T cell responses to AZD1222 COVID-19 vaccine. Sequenced by immunoSEQ multiplex PCR; TCRdb stores in-frame clones only, minus some. The repertoire holds roughly 150,000 clones, with around 94% as singletons. The source material was peripheral blood, sampled 28 days after the second AZD1222 dose. The origin of the receptors is an adult who received the AZD1222 COVID-19 vaccine. Both conserved end residues are part of each CDR3. The D gene is left open where the match is weak. Not all rows give a size; the values are once, few, many and, for expanded clones, a class.

D: TRBD2; size: -; J: TRBJ2-3; length: 16; V: TRBV5-4; DNA: TGTGCCAGCAGCCCATTTGCGGGAGGGGGTCCGGATACGCAGTATTTT; CDR3: CASSPFAGGGPDTQYF
D: -; size: -; J: TRBJ1-1; length: 14; V: TRBV7-8; DNA: TGTGCCAGCAGCCTTCAGGCTCTGGGCACTGAAGCTTTCTTT; CDR3: CASSLQALGTEAFF
D: TRBD2; size: few; J: TRBJ2-7; length: 13; V: TRBV2; DNA: TGTGCCAGCACCCGAACTAGCGAACCAGAGCAGTACTTC; CDR3: CASTRTSEPEQYF
D: -; size: -; J: TRBJ2-7; length: 14; V: TRBV4-1; DNA: TGCGCCAGCAGCCAAGGGACTCCCCTTGGGGAGCAGTACTTC; CDR3: CASSQGTPLGEQYF
D: -; size: -; J: TRBJ2-1; length: 13; V: TRBV14; DNA: TGTGCCAGCAGCCAAAGGGGAATCGATGAGCAGTTCTTC; CDR3: CASSQRGIDEQFF
D: -; size: -; J: TRBJ2-1; length: 16; V: TRBV7-2; DNA: TGTGCCAGCAGCCCGTGGGGGGGGCCATCGGGCAATGAGCAGTTCTTC; CDR3: CASSPWGGPSGNEQFF
D: -; size: -; J: TRBJ2-1; length: 16; V: TRBV7-9; DNA: TGTGCCAGCAGCCCTCCGGGACTGAACTCCTACAATGAGCAGTTCTTC; CDR3: CASSPPGLNSYNEQFF
D: -; size: -; J: TRBJ1-1; length: 11; V: TRBV19; DNA: TGTGCCAGTAGTAGGGAGGCTGAAGCTTTCTTT; CDR3: CASSREAEAFF
D: -; size: -; J: TRBJ1-2; length: 11; V: TRBV20-1; DNA: TGCAGTGCTTTCTTAGGCTATGGCTACACCTTC; CDR3: CSAFLGYGYTF
D: TRBD1; size: -; J: TRBJ1-1; length: 15; V: TRBV18; DNA: TGTGCCAGCTCACCCCATGGACAGGCGGACACTGAAGCTTTCTTT; CDR3: CASSPHGQADTEAFF
D: TRBD1; size: -; J: TRBJ1-2; length: 14; V: TRBV5-4; DNA: TGTGCCAGCCTTGATACAGGGGGCACATATGGCTACACCTTC; CDR3: CASLDTGGTYGYTF
D: TRBD1; size: -; J: TRBJ1-2; length: 16; V: TRBV6-5; DNA: TGTGCCAGCAGTTACACTGGGACAGGGGTAGAGGAAGGCTACACCTTC; CDR3: CASSYTGTGVEEGYTF
D: -; size: -; J: TRBJ1-1; length: 12; V: TRBV7-9; DNA: TGTGCCAGCAGGGGTGGGTCGACTGAAGCTTTCTTT; CDR3: CASRGGSTEAFF
D: -; size: -; J: TRBJ1-4; length: 14; V: TRBV4-1; DNA: TGCGCCAGCAGCCAAGTAACAGGCTATGAAAAACTGTTTTTT; CDR3: CASSQVTGYEKLFF
D: -; size: -; J: TRBJ1-1; length: 13; V: TRBV5-6; DNA: TGTGCCAGCAGCGGGGTCGCGAACACTGAAGCTTTCTTT; CDR3: CASSGVANTEAFF
D: TRBD1; size: once; J: TRBJ2-7; length: 13; V: TRBV19; DNA: TGTGCCAGTAGTCGACAGGGGGCCGGCGAGCAGTACTTC; CDR3: CASSRQGAGEQYF
D: -; size: once; J: TRBJ1-5; length: 16; V: TRBV28; DNA: TGTGCCAGCAGTTTCGGGGTATTAGGTATGAATCAGCCCCAGCATTTT; CDR3: CASSFGVLGMNQPQHF
D: -; size: -; J: TRBJ1-1; length: 13; V: TRBV10-1; DNA: TGCGCCAGCAGCGTAACCCTGAACACTGAAGCTTTCTTT; CDR3: CASSVTLNTEAFF
D: -; size: -; J: TRBJ1-1; length: 14; V: TRBV6-5; DNA: TGTGCCAGCCGTCTCAGGGGAATTAACACTGAAGCTTTCTTT; CDR3: CASRLRGINTEAFF
D: -; size: -; J: TRBJ1-1; length: 16; V: TRBV4-2; DNA: TGTGCCAGCAGCCAAGATAGGATCGTAATGAACACTGAAGCTTTCTTT; CDR3: CASSQDRIVMNTEAFF